These T cell receptor beta chains were read from a single sample in a study of beta chain features in type 1 diabetes. This table comes from immunoSEQ multiplex PCR, and its TCRdb copy is limited to in-frame clones, with some not included. The sample records under 950,000 clones, 17% being singletons. Sequenced sample: naive CD4+ T cells from blood. Receptor source: a woman under 30 in good health. Both conserved end residues are part of each CDR3. Each record gives: J gene, clone size, D gene, V gene, CDR3 DNA, CDR3 protein. D genes are given only for firm matches. Rows give clone size only sometimes, using once, few, many, or a class for an expanded clone.

J gene: TRBJ2-1
clone size: NA
D gene: TRBD2
V gene: TRBV6-1
CDR3 DNA: TGTGCCAGCCGGACTAGCGGAGAGGTAAACAATGAGCAGTTCTTC
CDR3 protein: CASRTSGEVNNEQFF

J gene: TRBJ2-5
clone size: NA
D gene: NA
V gene: TRBV5-1
CDR3 DNA: TGCGCCAGCAGCTTGGTGGGAACCGAGACCCAGTACTTC
CDR3 protein: CASSLVGTETQYF

J gene: TRBJ2-5
clone size: NA
D gene: TRBD1
V gene: TRBV7-2
CDR3 DNA: TGTGCCAGCAGCCTATTTGGGACAGGGGAAGAGACCCAGTACTTC
CDR3 protein: CASSLFGTGEETQYF

J gene: TRBJ2-3
clone size: NA
D gene: NA
V gene: TRBV27
CDR3 DNA: TGTGCCAGCACCTACCGGGGACTCAGCACAGATACGCAGTATTTT
CDR3 protein: CASTYRGLSTDTQYF

J gene: TRBJ2-1
clone size: NA
D gene: TRBD2
V gene: TRBV28
CDR3 DNA: TGTGCCAGCAGTCGCGGGACTAGCGGTAACAATGAGCAGTTCTTC
CDR3 protein: CASSRGTSGNNEQFF

J gene: TRBJ2-1
clone size: once
D gene: TRBD1
V gene: TRBV18
CDR3 DNA: TGTGCCAGCTCACCGGGACAGGCCCTCTCCTACGAGCAGTTCTTC
CDR3 protein: CASSPGQALSYEQFF

J gene: TRBJ2-1
clone size: few
D gene: NA
V gene: TRBV18
CDR3 DNA: TGTGCCAGCTCCCCCGTTGGGATGGGATCGGACAATGAGCAGTTCTTC
CDR3 protein: CASSPVGMGSDNEQFF

J gene: TRBJ2-1
clone size: few
D gene: NA
V gene: TRBV28
CDR3 DNA: TGTGCCAGCAGAGAAGTCTACAATGAGCAGTTCTTC
CDR3 protein: CASREVYNEQFF

J gene: TRBJ2-2
clone size: NA
D gene: TRBD2
V gene: TRBV11-2
CDR3 DNA: TGTGCCAGCAGCTTTGGGAGGGCCCGCACCGGGGAGCTGTTTTTT
CDR3 protein: CASSFGRARTGELFF

J gene: TRBJ2-3
clone size: few
D gene: TRBD2
V gene: TRBV4-3
CDR3 DNA: TGCGCCAGCAGCCAGTTACTAGCGGGAGGGCCTAGTACGCAGTATTTT
CDR3 protein: CASSQLLAGGPSTQYF

J gene: TRBJ2-7
clone size: NA
D gene: TRBD1
V gene: TRBV7-2
CDR3 DNA: TGTGCCAGCAGCTTACGCACAGGGGGCGACAACTTTCGTTCCTACGAGCAGTACTTC
CDR3 protein: CASSLRTGGDNFRSYEQYF

J gene: TRBJ2-5
clone size: NA
D gene: NA
V gene: TRBV28
CDR3 DNA: TGTGCCAGCAGTTTTGGACACCCTTTTGAGACCCAGTACTTC
CDR3 protein: CASSFGHPFETQYF

J gene: TRBJ2-3
clone size: NA
D gene: NA
V gene: TRBV2
CDR3 DNA: TGTGCCAGCAGGTGGCTAGCAAACACAGATACGCAGTATTTT
CDR3 protein: CASRWLANTDTQYF

J gene: TRBJ1-2
clone size: few
D gene: TRBD1
V gene: TRBV14
CDR3 DNA: TGTGCCAGCAGCCCTCGGACAGGCGATGGCTACACCTTC
CDR3 protein: CASSPRTGDGYTF

J gene: TRBJ2-1
clone size: NA
D gene: TRBD2
V gene: TRBV2
CDR3 DNA: TGTGCCATAGGGGAGGGACCGCAGAACAATGAGCAGTTCTTC
CDR3 protein: CAIGEGPQNNEQFF

J gene: TRBJ2-7
clone size: few
D gene: NA
V gene: TRBV29-1
CDR3 DNA: TGCAGCGTTGAATCGCAGACCTCCTACGAGCAGTACTTC
CDR3 protein: CSVESQTSYEQYF

J gene: TRBJ2-7
clone size: NA
D gene: TRBD2
V gene: TRBV29-1
CDR3 DNA: TGCAGCGTTGAAGAAGCGGGAGGGAACGAGCAGTACTTC
CDR3 protein: CSVEEAGGNEQYF

J gene: TRBJ1-5
clone size: few
D gene: NA
V gene: TRBV5-6
CDR3 DNA: TGTGCCAGCAGCTCTTTTTATAGCAATCAGCCCCAGCATTTT
CDR3 protein: CASSSFYSNQPQHF

J gene: TRBJ1-3
clone size: NA
D gene: NA
V gene: TRBV6-6
CDR3 DNA: TGTACCAGCAGTAAAAGTCAAGGGACTGGAAACACCATATATTTT
CDR3 protein: CTSSKSQGTGNTIYF

J gene: TRBJ2-3
clone size: NA
D gene: NA
V gene: TRBV18
CDR3 DNA: TGTGCCAGCTCACCTCCGTCCGGGGATACGCAGTATTTT
CDR3 protein: CASSPPSGDTQYF

J gene: TRBJ1-1
clone size: few
D gene: NA
V gene: TRBV11-2
CDR3 DNA: TGTGCCAGCAACCGGGGCGGCACTGAAGCTTTCTTT
CDR3 protein: CASNRGGTEAFF

J gene: TRBJ2-1
clone size: few
D gene: NA
V gene: TRBV7-2
CDR3 DNA: TGTGCCAGCAGCCCTTACCAAGTCCATGAGCAGTTCTTC
CDR3 protein: CASSPYQVHEQFF

J gene: TRBJ2-2
clone size: few
D gene: NA
V gene: TRBV7-9
CDR3 DNA: TGTGCCAGCAGAAAACTCACCGGGGAGCTGTTTTTT
CDR3 protein: CASRKLTGELFF

J gene: TRBJ2-2
clone size: NA
D gene: NA
V gene: TRBV9
CDR3 DNA: TGTGCCAGCAGCGTAGTAGGGGTCGCCGGGGAGCTGTTTTTT
CDR3 protein: CASSVVGVAGELFF

J gene: TRBJ2-1
clone size: few
D gene: TRBD1
V gene: TRBV6-5
CDR3 DNA: TGTGCCAGCAGGGGGACAGCCGAGCAGTTCTTC
CDR3 protein: CASRGTAEQFF

J gene: TRBJ2-1
clone size: few
D gene: TRBD2
V gene: TRBV28
CDR3 DNA: TGTGCCAGCAGGTCCTGGGAGGGACTAGCGGGAGGATCCTACAATGAGCAGTTCTTC
CDR3 protein: CASRSWEGLAGGSYNEQFF

J gene: TRBJ2-7
clone size: few
D gene: NA
V gene: TRBV27
CDR3 DNA: TGTGCCAGCAGTTCGTGGGACTCCTACGAGCAGTACTTC
CDR3 protein: CASSSWDSYEQYF

J gene: TRBJ1-5
clone size: few
D gene: NA
V gene: TRBV28
CDR3 DNA: TGTGCCAGCAGTCCTACAAGGGGTCGCAATCAGCCCCAGCATTTT
CDR3 protein: CASSPTRGRNQPQHF

J gene: TRBJ1-1
clone size: few
D gene: TRBD1
V gene: TRBV5-8
CDR3 DNA: TGTGCCAGCACCCCGACAGGGAGGGGGAACACTGAAGCTTTCTTT
CDR3 protein: CASTPTGRGNTEAFF

J gene: TRBJ2-1
clone size: few
D gene: NA
V gene: TRBV7-2
CDR3 DNA: TGTGCCAGCAGCTTACGTTGGCAGAGCAATGAGCAGTTCTTC
CDR3 protein: CASSLRWQSNEQFF

J gene: TRBJ2-1
clone size: few
D gene: TRBD2
V gene: TRBV15
CDR3 DNA: TGTGCCACCAGCAGAGTGGGCGGGAGCTCCTACAATGAGCAGTTCTTC
CDR3 protein: CATSRVGGSSYNEQFF

J gene: TRBJ2-7
clone size: NA
D gene: TRBD2
V gene: TRBV7-3
CDR3 DNA: TGTGCCAGCAGCGCTGGACTAGCGGGAGCCCAGTACTTC
CDR3 protein: CASSAGLAGAQYF

J gene: TRBJ2-1
clone size: NA
D gene: TRBD2
V gene: TRBV9
CDR3 DNA: TGTGCCAGCAGCGCCACTAGCGGGAGTTGGAATGAGCAGTTCTTC
CDR3 protein: CASSATSGSWNEQFF

J gene: TRBJ2-1
clone size: NA
D gene: TRBD1
V gene: TRBV6-4
CDR3 DNA: TGTGCCAGCAGAGACGGGACAGGGGGCAAGGTTGAGCAGTTCTTC
CDR3 protein: CASRDGTGGKVEQFF

J gene: TRBJ2-3
clone size: NA
D gene: NA
V gene: TRBV18
CDR3 DNA: TGTGCCAGCTCACTAGCGTGGAGCACAGATACGCAGTATTTT
CDR3 protein: CASSLAWSTDTQYF

J gene: TRBJ2-5
clone size: NA
D gene: NA
V gene: TRBV7-9
CDR3 DNA: TGTGCCAGCAGCTCAGGGGCGCAGACCCAGTACTTC
CDR3 protein: CASSSGAQTQYF

J gene: TRBJ1-3
clone size: NA
D gene: NA
V gene: TRBV21-1
CDR3 DNA: TGTGCCAGCAGCGAACGGACAGGCCCTGGAAACACCATATATTTT
CDR3 protein: CASSERTGPGNTIYF

J gene: TRBJ2-3
clone size: NA
D gene: TRBD1
V gene: TRBV25-1
CDR3 DNA: TGTGCCAGCAGTGAATGGTCAGGGGGCGCGGGAGATACGCAGTATTTT
CDR3 protein: CASSEWSGGAGDTQYF

J gene: TRBJ1-5
clone size: NA
D gene: NA
V gene: TRBV10-3
CDR3 DNA: TGTGCCATCAGTGAGTCTCAGATAAATCAGCCCCAGCATTTT
CDR3 protein: CAISESQINQPQHF

J gene: TRBJ1-2
clone size: few
D gene: TRBD1
V gene: TRBV2
CDR3 DNA: TGTGCCAGCAGTGACCGAACAGGGGGCGGAGGCTACACCTTC
CDR3 protein: CASSDRTGGGGYTF

J gene: TRBJ1-5
clone size: NA
D gene: NA
V gene: TRBV4-3
CDR3 DNA: TGCGCCAGCAGCCAAGATATATTGGGCAATCAGCCCCAGCATTTT
CDR3 protein: CASSQDILGNQPQHF

J gene: TRBJ2-1
clone size: few
D gene: TRBD2
V gene: TRBV10-3
CDR3 DNA: TGTGCCATCAGTCGGCTAGCGGGAGGGCCAGTCGAGCAGTTCTTC
CDR3 protein: CAISRLAGGPVEQFF

J gene: TRBJ2-7
clone size: few
D gene: NA
V gene: TRBV6-6
CDR3 DNA: TGTGCCAGCAGTTTTACCCTGGGCCACGAGCAGTACTTC
CDR3 protein: CASSFTLGHEQYF

J gene: TRBJ1-5
clone size: NA
D gene: NA
V gene: TRBV5-6
CDR3 DNA: TGTGCCAGCAGCTTGGGGGGAACATCGAATCAGCCCCAGCATTTT
CDR3 protein: CASSLGGTSNQPQHF

J gene: TRBJ2-1
clone size: few
D gene: TRBD2
V gene: TRBV15
CDR3 DNA: TGTGCCACCAGCCCGCACCTAGCGGCTGAGCAGTTCTTC
CDR3 protein: CATSPHLAAEQFF

J gene: TRBJ1-5
clone size: NA
D gene: NA
V gene: TRBV10-3
CDR3 DNA: TGTGCCATCAGTGTCGATAATCAGCCCCAGCATTTT
CDR3 protein: CAISVDNQPQHF

J gene: TRBJ1-1
clone size: few
D gene: NA
V gene: TRBV15
CDR3 DNA: TGTGCCACCAGCAGAACATTGAACACTGAAGCTTTCTTT
CDR3 protein: CATSRTLNTEAFF

J gene: TRBJ2-5
clone size: NA
D gene: NA
V gene: TRBV18
CDR3 DNA: TGTGCCAGCTCACCACCGTCAGAGACCCAGTACTTC
CDR3 protein: CASSPPSETQYF

J gene: TRBJ2-5
clone size: NA
D gene: NA
V gene: TRBV7-2
CDR3 DNA: TGTGCCAGCAGCTTAGTCGGGACCCAGTACTTC
CDR3 protein: CASSLVGTQYF

J gene: TRBJ1-2
clone size: few
D gene: NA
V gene: TRBV20-1
CDR3 DNA: TGCAGTGCTTACCCCAGTCGGGGCTACACCTTC
CDR3 protein: CSAYPSRGYTF

J gene: TRBJ2-3
clone size: NA
D gene: NA
V gene: TRBV27
CDR3 DNA: TGTGCCAGCAGTTCACGATATACGCAGTATTTT
CDR3 protein: CASSSRYTQYF

J gene: TRBJ1-1
clone size: NA
D gene: NA
V gene: TRBV5-1
CDR3 DNA: TGCGCCAGCAGCTTGGTGCCCGGAGAAGCTTTCTTT
CDR3 protein: CASSLVPGEAFF

J gene: TRBJ2-3
clone size: NA
D gene: NA
V gene: TRBV7-6
CDR3 DNA: TGTGCCAGCAGCCTATATGGTGCAGATACGCAGTATTTT
CDR3 protein: CASSLYGADTQYF

J gene: TRBJ2-2
clone size: NA
D gene: NA
V gene: TRBV2
CDR3 DNA: TGTGCCAGCACCAAGGGGTTGACCGGGGAGCTGTTTTTT
CDR3 protein: CASTKGLTGELFF

J gene: TRBJ2-1
clone size: few
D gene: NA
V gene: TRBV14
CDR3 DNA: TGTGCCAGCAGCCACAGCTCCTACAATGAGCAGTTCTTC
CDR3 protein: CASSHSSYNEQFF